Listed below are T cell receptor beta chains from one sample, sequenced in a study of regulatory dendritic cells for organ transplantation. The repertoire was sequenced with immunoSEQ multiplex PCR; TCRdb's copy has only in-frame clones and lacks some. The data contain under 30,000 clones, about three quarters of them singletons. Sequenced material: memory CD4+ T cells from blood. Receptors originate from a human donor in good health. The CDR3 runs from the conserved cysteine through the conserved F or W.

v_gene: TRBV4-2
j_gene: TRBJ2-1
CDR3aa: CASSQGGLAGHYNEQFF

v_gene: TRBV5-5
j_gene: TRBJ2-3
CDR3aa: CASSLGAREWTDTQYF

v_gene: TRBV5-4
j_gene: TRBJ2-3
CDR3aa: CASSSGGARDTQYF

v_gene: TRBV6-5
j_gene: TRBJ1-5
CDR3aa: CASSPQGNQPQHF

v_gene: TRBV7-2
j_gene: TRBJ2-5
CDR3aa: CASSLGTSGGERRETQYF

v_gene: TRBV28
j_gene: TRBJ1-3
CDR3aa: CASTPGGSSGNTIYF

v_gene: TRBV25-1
j_gene: TRBJ1-1
CDR3aa: CASSGDRGLGNTEAFF

v_gene: TRBV7-2
j_gene: TRBJ2-7
CDR3aa: CASSLSPSPDF

v_gene: TRBV15
j_gene: TRBJ1-4
CDR3aa: CATSRGPPTGPNEKLFF

v_gene: TRBV28
j_gene: TRBJ1-2
CDR3aa: CASSPGQGNYGYTF

v_gene: TRBV7-6
j_gene: TRBJ1-1
CDR3aa: CASTQQENTEAFF

v_gene: TRBV5-4
j_gene: TRBJ1-1
CDR3aa: CASSPTGGSLTEAFF

v_gene: TRBV6-6
j_gene: TRBJ2-6
CDR3aa: CATQGPWANVLTF

v_gene: TRBV5-1
j_gene: TRBJ2-5
CDR3aa: CASSGLAGGGETQYF

v_gene: TRBV7-8
j_gene: TRBJ2-7
CDR3aa: CASSLAAPEGEQYF

v_gene: TRBV5-1
j_gene: TRBJ2-1
CDR3aa: CASSLGFSYNEQFF

v_gene: TRBV9
j_gene: TRBJ1-6
CDR3aa: CASSVGGARGGSPLHF

v_gene: TRBV18
j_gene: TRBJ2-7
CDR3aa: CASSLSSYEQYF

v_gene: TRBV9
j_gene: TRBJ2-2
CDR3aa: CASSVDSRGDRGHAGELFF

v_gene: TRBV2
j_gene: TRBJ1-6
CDR3aa: CASSVQGDDNSPLHF

v_gene: TRBV30
j_gene: TRBJ2-7
CDR3aa: CAWSVLETYEQYF

v_gene: TRBV16
j_gene: TRBJ1-3
CDR3aa: CASSQGTWRNTIYF

v_gene: TRBV27
j_gene: TRBJ1-4
CDR3aa: CASSPGYSGSIGKLFF

v_gene: TRBV7-3
j_gene: TRBJ2-3
CDR3aa: CASSLDLPDTQYF

v_gene: TRBV7-2
j_gene: TRBJ2-5
CDR3aa: CASSYRTQETQYF

v_gene: TRBV30
j_gene: TRBJ1-4
CDR3aa: CAWSTGANEKLFF

v_gene: TRBV18
j_gene: TRBJ1-5
CDR3aa: CASSPNTGANQPQHF

v_gene: TRBV6-9
j_gene: TRBJ1-5
CDR3aa: CASSYPRRVDSNQPQHF

v_gene: TRBV2
j_gene: TRBJ1-1
CDR3aa: CASRETLRPELGFF

v_gene: TRBV4-2
j_gene: TRBJ2-7
CDR3aa: CASSSEVGSYEQYF

v_gene: TRBV5-1
j_gene: TRBJ1-2
CDR3aa: CASRQGGSSYGYTF

v_gene: TRBV7-9
j_gene: TRBJ1-1
CDR3aa: CASSLAIVNTEAFF

v_gene: TRBV30
j_gene: TRBJ1-5
CDR3aa: CAWSSTDNQPQHF

v_gene: TRBV7-9
j_gene: TRBJ1-2
CDR3aa: CASSYARTGTYGYTF

v_gene: TRBV15
j_gene: TRBJ1-6
CDR3aa: CATSQDNSPLHF

v_gene: TRBV19
j_gene: TRBJ2-7
CDR3aa: CASSSRQGFHEQYF

v_gene: TRBV6-4
j_gene: TRBJ2-3
CDR3aa: CASSDSSGGPTDTQYF

v_gene: TRBV6-5
j_gene: TRBJ1-2
CDR3aa: CASTRGPAYGYTF

v_gene: TRBV20-1
j_gene: TRBJ2-3
CDR3aa: CSAPTSRTQYF

v_gene: TRBV6-4
j_gene: TRBJ2-2
CDR3aa: CASSEVTTGELFF

v_gene: TRBV28
j_gene: TRBJ2-7
CDR3aa: CASSFNMGQALVYEQYF

v_gene: TRBV4-2
j_gene: TRBJ2-7
CDR3aa: CASSQDWGEKAYEQYF

v_gene: TRBV7-2
j_gene: TRBJ2-7
CDR3aa: CASSLDSFFFGGEQYF

v_gene: TRBV6-5
j_gene: TRBJ2-2
CDR3aa: CASSYSTSRGAGELFF